This T cell receptor beta chain was retrieved from a study of HIV-infected patients and healthy controls. Alpha and beta constant-region primers primed reverse transcription of about 500 ng RNA. Each of the alpha and beta chains got its own library through chain-specific third strand synthesis with indices. Each CDR3 protein gets one entry after TCRdb re-called the 5' RACE reads with MiXCR. The sample gives 13,000 or so distinct CDR3 sequences, about 10% of which show up once; 6% to 7% is in the top ten. In this sample, this clonotype turned up many times. V was pared by 6 bases and J by 5 bases, with 13 bases between. Germline-derived CDR1 and CDR2 are DFQATT and SNEGSKA (reference sequence). The CDR3 consists of 12 residues. No cell fractionation was done, so the repertoire covers all unsorted peripheral blood T cells.

Sequencing was carried out using blood. The receptor was derived from an adult in good health. The chain carries TRBV20-1 and TRBJ1-2, with D possibly matching TRBD1 (5 bases). The CDR3 sequence: CSAPPQGYGYTF. DNA of the CDR3: TGCAGTGCCCCACCTCAGGGATATGGCTACACCTTC.